This is a list of T cell receptor beta chains from one sample in a study of shared clonotypes between healthy human individuals. Generated by immunoSEQ multiplex PCR, the TCRdb table keeps only in-frame clones and is missing some. This table has about 1.5 million clones, approximately 98% appearing once. Sequencing used naive CD4+ T cells sorted from blood. Source of these receptors: a man aged 30 to 45 in good health. Each CDR3 is given with its conserved first and last residue. A D gene is named only where the DNA matches it firmly. Size is stated for part of the rows, as once, few or many counts, or as a class when the clone is expanded.

j_gene | v_gene | d_gene | abundance | CDR3aa | CDR3nt
TRBJ2-7 | TRBV5-4 | NA | NA | CASSSPGLPYEQYF | TGTGCCAGCAGCTCACCCGGTCTCCCCTACGAGCAGTACTTC
TRBJ2-6 | TRBV25-1 | NA | NA | CASSKSGAGANVLTF | TGTGCCAGCAGTAAAAGTGGGGCTGGGGCCAACGTCCTGACTTTC
TRBJ2-2 | TRBV29-1 | NA | NA | CSVGEGALPGELFF | TGCAGCGTTGGGGAGGGGGCGTTACCCGGGGAGCTGTTTTTT
TRBJ1-1 | TRBV2 | TRBD1 | NA | CASEDRARNTEAFF | TGTGCCAGCGAGGACAGGGCGCGGAACACTGAAGCTTTCTTT
TRBJ2-5 | TRBV27 | TRBD2 | NA | CASSFLAGAPRETQYF | TGTGCCAGCAGTTTCCTAGCGGGAGCACCTCGGGAGACCCAGTACTTC
TRBJ2-3 | TRBV9 | NA | NA | CASSVGWSTDTQYF | TGTGCCAGCAGCGTAGGGTGGAGCACAGATACGCAGTATTTT
TRBJ2-1 | TRBV10-3 | TRBD2 | NA | CAISRGLSYNEQFF | TGTGCCATCAGTAGGGGACTATCCTACAATGAGCAGTTCTTC
TRBJ2-5 | TRBV27 | TRBD2 | once | CASSKGVREGQYF | TGTGCCAGCAGCAAAGGGGTCCGGGAGGGCCAGTACTTC
TRBJ2-5 | TRBV5-1 | NA | NA | CASSLDLGRQETQYF | TGCGCCAGCAGCTTGGATTTGGGCCGGCAAGAGACCCAGTACTTC
TRBJ2-1 | TRBV4-1 | TRBD2 | NA | CASSQVAGRAREQFF | TGCGCCAGCAGCCAAGTTGCCGGGAGGGCACGGGAGCAGTTCTTC
TRBJ2-4 | TRBV5-1 | TRBD1 | NA | CASSPVGQGGTLAKNIQYF | TGCGCCAGCAGCCCGGTCGGACAGGGGGGGACCTTAGCCAAAAACATTCAGTACTTC
TRBJ1-1 | TRBV19 | NA | NA | CASSVIRGVAEAFF | TGTGCCAGTAGTGTTATACGGGGGGTCGCTGAAGCTTTCTTT
TRBJ2-2 | TRBV19 | NA | NA | CASSRPPPRELFF | TGTGCCAGTAGTAGACCCCCACCGAGGGAGCTGTTTTTT
TRBJ1-1 | TRBV29-1 | NA | NA | CSLRRGAYTEAFF | TGCAGCCTCCGCCGGGGCGCTTACACTGAAGCTTTCTTT
TRBJ2-4 | TRBV7-9 | TRBD1 | NA | CASSSIQGALAKNIQYF | TGTGCCAGCAGCTCCATCCAGGGGGCTCTAGCCAAAAACATTCAGTACTTC
TRBJ2-7 | TRBV5-6 | TRBD2 | NA | CASSELGGSKYEQYF | TGTGCCAGCAGCGAACTCGGGGGGTCGAAGTACGAGCAGTACTTC
TRBJ1-3 | TRBV18 | TRBD1 | NA | CASSADRGTGNTIYF | TGTGCCAGCTCAGCCGACAGGGGGACTGGAAACACCATATATTTT
TRBJ2-2 | TRBV5-8 | NA | NA | CASSLWLSNTGELFF | TGTGCCAGCAGCTTGTGGTTATCGAACACCGGGGAGCTGTTTTTT
TRBJ1-3 | TRBV5-1 | NA | once | CASSSGPNARDTIYF | TGCGCCAGCAGCTCAGGGCCAAACGCCCGGGACACCATATATTTT
TRBJ2-2 | TRBV5-1 | TRBD1 | NA | CASSEGTGVGELFF | TGCGCCAGCAGCGAGGGGACAGGGGTCGGGGAGCTGTTTTTT
TRBJ2-3 | TRBV29-1 | NA | NA | CSVATGAFTDTQYF | TGCAGCGTTGCAACGGGAGCATTCACAGATACGCAGTATTTT
TRBJ2-2 | TRBV5-4 | NA | NA | CASSAGTANTGELFF | TGTGCCAGCAGCGCGGGGACAGCGAACACCGGGGAGCTGTTTTTT
TRBJ2-1 | TRBV5-1 | NA | NA | CASSEVSSNEQFF | TGCGCCAGCAGCGAGGTCAGTTCCAATGAGCAGTTCTTC
TRBJ2-1 | TRBV5-1 | NA | once | CASSLAGDSSNEQFF | TGCGCCAGCAGCTTGGCGGGGGACAGCAGCAATGAGCAGTTCTTC
TRBJ1-5 | TRBV4-1 | NA | NA | CASSQVGQAIQPQHF | TGCGCCAGCAGCCAAGTTGGCCAGGCGATTCAGCCCCAGCATTTT
TRBJ2-2 | TRBV9 | NA | NA | CASQGRGNTGELFF | TGTGCCAGCCAGGGACGGGGAAACACCGGGGAGCTGTTTTTT
TRBJ2-1 | TRBV18 | TRBD2 | NA | CASSPLGLAGGKNEQFF | TGTGCCAGCTCACCACTCGGACTAGCGGGAGGGAAAAATGAGCAGTTCTTC
TRBJ2-2 | TRBV5-6 | TRBD2 | NA | CASTGNSELAGLSGELFF | TGTGCCAGCACCGGTAACAGCGAACTAGCGGGGCTATCCGGGGAGCTGTTTTTT
TRBJ1-5 | TRBV7-8 | TRBD1 | NA | CASSTGVSMVSNQPQHF | TGTGCCAGCAGCACAGGGGTGAGCATGGTTAGCAATCAGCCCCAGCATTTT
TRBJ2-1 | TRBV13 | NA | NA | CASSWGSHNEQFF | TGTGCCAGCAGCTGGGGGTCCCACAATGAGCAGTTCTTC
TRBJ2-7 | TRBV30 | NA | NA | CAWVAPGLTSYEQYF | TGTGCCTGGGTAGCTCCCGGATTGACCTCCTACGAGCAGTACTTC
TRBJ2-7 | TRBV28 | TRBD1 | NA | CASRGTGTYEQYF | TGTGCCAGTCGGGGGACAGGGACATACGAGCAGTACTTC
TRBJ2-3 | TRBV30 | NA | NA | CAWSSSTDTQYF | TGTGCCTGGAGTTCTAGCACAGATACGCAGTATTTT
TRBJ2-5 | TRBV25-1 | NA | NA | CASSVAQRVPWETQYF | TGTGCCAGCAGTGTAGCCCAGAGGGTACCTTGGGAGACCCAGTACTTC
TRBJ2-2 | TRBV5-6 | TRBD2 | NA | CASSLRGRPGELFF | TGTGCCAGCAGCTTGCGCGGGAGGCCCGGGGAGCTGTTTTTT
TRBJ2-5 | TRBV9 | TRBD2 | NA | CASSAGTSGAQETQYF | TGTGCCAGCAGCGCCGGGACTAGCGGGGCTCAAGAGACCCAGTACTTC
TRBJ2-1 | TRBV2 | TRBD2 | NA | CASTSSGKFNEQFF | TGTGCCAGCACTTCTAGCGGGAAATTCAATGAGCAGTTCTTC
TRBJ1-2 | TRBV27 | NA | NA | CASSQGGEGGYTF | TGTGCCAGCAGCCAAGGAGGGGAGGGTGGCTACACCTTC
TRBJ1-1 | TRBV7-9 | NA | NA | CASSLGNHRLRGTEAFF | TGTGCCAGCAGCTTGGGGAATCATAGGCTGAGGGGCACTGAAGCTTTCTTT
TRBJ1-3 | TRBV7-8 | TRBD1 | NA | CASSSGQGGNTIYF | TGTGCCAGCAGCTCAGGACAGGGGGGAAACACCATATATTTT
TRBJ2-5 | TRBV5-4 | TRBD2 | NA | CASSLRVTSGKETQYF | TGTGCCAGCAGCTTACGGGTGACTAGCGGGAAAGAGACCCAGTACTTC
TRBJ2-1 | TRBV2 | NA | NA | CASSPQGTTYNEQFF | TGTGCCAGCAGTCCTCAGGGGACTACCTACAATGAGCAGTTCTTC
TRBJ2-7 | TRBV5-6 | NA | NA | CASSPPAGFSYEQYF | TGTGCCAGCAGCCCCCCCGCGGGATTCTCCTACGAGCAGTACTTC
TRBJ2-7 | TRBV25-1 | TRBD1 | NA | CASSEAGTGGAEQYF | TGTGCCAGCAGTGAAGCCGGGACAGGGGGGGCCGAGCAGTACTTC
TRBJ2-3 | TRBV28 | NA | NA | CASSTQSGSTDTQYF | TGTGCCAGCAGTACCCAGAGCGGAAGCACAGATACGCAGTATTTT
TRBJ2-1 | TRBV2 | NA | once | CASTPEGHRYNEQFF | TGTGCCAGCACTCCCGAGGGGCACCGTTACAATGAGCAGTTCTTC
TRBJ2-1 | TRBV29-1 | NA | NA | CSVDRGNEQFF | TGCAGCGTTGACAGGGGCAATGAGCAGTTCTTC
TRBJ1-1 | TRBV9 | TRBD1 | NA | CASSVGMTGEAFF | TGTGCCAGCAGCGTAGGAATGACAGGGGAGGCTTTCTTT
TRBJ2-1 | TRBV6-5 | TRBD1 | NA | CASSFPGQGYNEQFF | TGTGCCAGCAGTTTTCCGGGACAGGGATACAATGAGCAGTTCTTC
TRBJ1-5 | TRBV2 | NA | NA | CASSELQGINQPQHF | TGTGCCAGCAGTGAGTTACAAGGGATCAATCAGCCCCAGCATTTT
TRBJ2-2 | TRBV5-4 | NA | once | CASSLRRENTGELFF | TGTGCCAGCAGCTTGAGACGGGAAAACACCGGGGAGCTGTTTTTT
TRBJ1-2 | TRBV5-1 | TRBD1 | NA | CASSFDRGSNGYTF | TGCGCCAGCAGCTTCGACAGGGGCTCGAATGGCTACACCTTC
TRBJ2-3 | TRBV18 | NA | NA | CASSPPSGATDTQYF | TGTGCCAGCTCACCTCCTTCAGGGGCCACAGATACGCAGTATTTT
TRBJ1-2 | TRBV29-1 | NA | NA | CSSHGAGSVDGYTF | TGCAGCTCCCATGGGGCAGGGAGTGTCGATGGCTACACCTTC
TRBJ1-2 | TRBV5-1 | NA | NA | CASSLLYRENYGYTF | TGCGCCAGCAGCTTACTTTACAGGGAGAACTATGGCTACACCTTC
TRBJ1-1 | TRBV30 | NA | NA | CAWSPGAGAFF | TGTGCCTGGAGCCCCGGGGCGGGGGCTTTCTTT
TRBJ1-1 | TRBV19 | NA | NA | CASQGLRQGRNTEAFF | TGTGCCAGTCAGGGCCTCCGGCAGGGGCGGAACACTGAAGCTTTCTTT
TRBJ2-7 | TRBV27 | TRBD2 | NA | CASSFLAGGPYEQYF | TGTGCCAGCAGCTTCCTAGCGGGAGGTCCCTACGAGCAGTACTTC